This paragraph covers one T cell receptor (beta chain) sequence. This sample was taken from a study of blood T cell repertoires in COVID-19. Background on the study: Samples taken during acute and convalescent COVID-19 were collected in the United States, Italy and Spain. T cells, B-cell-depleted T cells, or PBMCs supplied cDNA or gDNA.

This CDR3 spans 18 amino acids. Trimming pared 4 bases from V and 5 bases from J, leaving 24 bases between. The germline CDR1 and CDR2 sequences are SGHAT and FQNNGV. Produced via immunoSEQ multiplex PCR; TCRdb's table is partial and in-frame only. The table has approximately 160,000 clones, 70% to 80% seen once. Material: peripheral blood. The origin of this receptor is a man between 60 and 75 years old with acute or convalescent COVID-19. V usage is TRBV11-2 and J usage is TRBJ1-5; D perhaps matches TRBD1 (5 bases). CDR3 sequence (DNA): TGTGCCAGCAGCTCCCTAGGGCCAGGGAAGGTTGGCGATCAGCCCCAGCATTTT. Protein sequence: CASSSLGPGKVGDQPQHF.